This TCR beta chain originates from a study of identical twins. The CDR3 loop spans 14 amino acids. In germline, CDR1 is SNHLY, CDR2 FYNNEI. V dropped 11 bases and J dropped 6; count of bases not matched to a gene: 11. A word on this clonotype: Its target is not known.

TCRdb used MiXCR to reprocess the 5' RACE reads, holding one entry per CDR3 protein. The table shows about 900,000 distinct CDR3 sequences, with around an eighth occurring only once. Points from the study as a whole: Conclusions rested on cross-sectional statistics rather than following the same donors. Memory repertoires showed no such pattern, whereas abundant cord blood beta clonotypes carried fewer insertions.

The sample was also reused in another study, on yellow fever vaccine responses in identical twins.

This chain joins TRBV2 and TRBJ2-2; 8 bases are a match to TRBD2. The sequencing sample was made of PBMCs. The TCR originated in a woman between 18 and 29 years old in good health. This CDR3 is CAGTGLDRPGELFF. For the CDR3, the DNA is TGTGCCGGCACGGGACTAGATCGTCCCGGGGAGCTGTTTTTT.